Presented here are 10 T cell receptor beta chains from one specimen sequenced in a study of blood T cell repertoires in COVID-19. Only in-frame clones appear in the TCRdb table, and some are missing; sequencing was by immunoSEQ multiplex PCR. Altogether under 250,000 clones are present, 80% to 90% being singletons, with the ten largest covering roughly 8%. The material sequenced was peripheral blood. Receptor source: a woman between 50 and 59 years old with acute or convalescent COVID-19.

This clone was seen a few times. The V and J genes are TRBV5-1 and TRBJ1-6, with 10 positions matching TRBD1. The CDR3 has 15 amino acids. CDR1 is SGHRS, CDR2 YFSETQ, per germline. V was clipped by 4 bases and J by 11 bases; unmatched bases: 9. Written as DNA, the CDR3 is TGCGCCAGCAGCCCCGACTCAGGGACAGGGGCACCCCTCCACTTT. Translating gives CASSPDSGTGAPLHF.

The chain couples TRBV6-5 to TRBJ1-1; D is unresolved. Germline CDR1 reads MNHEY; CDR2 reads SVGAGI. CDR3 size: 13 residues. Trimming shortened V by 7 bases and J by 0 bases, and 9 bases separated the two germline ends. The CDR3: CASKEGMNTEAFF. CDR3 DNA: TGTGCCAGCAAGGAGGGCATGAACACTGAAGCTTTCTTT.

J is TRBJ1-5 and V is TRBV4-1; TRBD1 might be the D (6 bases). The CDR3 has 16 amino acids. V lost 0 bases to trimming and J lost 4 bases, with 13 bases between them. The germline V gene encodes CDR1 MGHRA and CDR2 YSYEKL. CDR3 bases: TGCGCCAGCAGCCAAGATCGGGCAGGGGTTAATCAGCCCCAGCATTTT. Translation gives CASSQDRAGVNQPQHF.

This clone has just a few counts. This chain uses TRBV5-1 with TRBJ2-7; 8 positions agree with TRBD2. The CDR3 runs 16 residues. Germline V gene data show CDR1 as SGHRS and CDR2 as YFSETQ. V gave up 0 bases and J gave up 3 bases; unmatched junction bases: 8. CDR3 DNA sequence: TGCGCCAGCAGCTTGGGAGGTAGCGGGATCCTCTACGAGCAGTACTTC. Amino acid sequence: CASSLGGSGILYEQYF. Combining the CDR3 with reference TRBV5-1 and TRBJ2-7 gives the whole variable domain KAGVTQTPRYLIKTRGQQVTLSCSPISGHRSVSWYQQTPGQGLQFLFEYFSETQRNKGNFPGRFSGRQFSNSRSEMNVSTLELGDSALYLCASSLGGSGILYEQYFGPGTRLTVT.

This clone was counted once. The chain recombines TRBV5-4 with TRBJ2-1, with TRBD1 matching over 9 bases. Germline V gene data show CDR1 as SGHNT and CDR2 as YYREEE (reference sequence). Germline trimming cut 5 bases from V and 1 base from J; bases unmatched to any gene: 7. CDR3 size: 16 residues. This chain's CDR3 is CASSRGTGRSYNEQFF. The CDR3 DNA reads TGTGCCAGCAGTCGCGGGACAGGGCGATCCTACAATGAGCAGTTCTTC.

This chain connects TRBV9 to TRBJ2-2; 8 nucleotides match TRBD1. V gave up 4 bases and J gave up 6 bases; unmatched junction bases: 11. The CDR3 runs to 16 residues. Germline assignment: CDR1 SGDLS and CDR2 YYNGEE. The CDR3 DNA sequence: TGTGCCAGCAGCCACCCTTCAGGGGGCTTAGCCGGGGAGCTGTTTTTT. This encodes CASSHPSGGLAGELFF. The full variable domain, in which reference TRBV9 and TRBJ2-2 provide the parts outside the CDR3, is DSGVTQTPKHLITATGQRVTLRCSPRSGDLSVYWYQQSLDQGLQFLIQYYNGEERAKGNILERFSAQQFPDLHSELNLSSLELGDSALYFCASSHPSGGLAGELFFGEGSRLTVL.

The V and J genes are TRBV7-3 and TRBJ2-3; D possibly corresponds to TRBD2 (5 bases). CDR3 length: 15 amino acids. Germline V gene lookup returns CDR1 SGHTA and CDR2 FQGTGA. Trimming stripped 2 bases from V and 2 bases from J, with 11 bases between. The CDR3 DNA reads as TGTGCCAGCAGCTTACTGGGCGGGTTCACAGATACGCAGTATTTT. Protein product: CASSLLGGFTDTQYF.

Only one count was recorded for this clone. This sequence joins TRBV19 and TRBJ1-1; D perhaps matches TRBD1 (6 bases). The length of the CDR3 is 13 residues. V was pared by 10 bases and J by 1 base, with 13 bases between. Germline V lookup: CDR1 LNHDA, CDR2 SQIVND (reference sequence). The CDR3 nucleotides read TGTGCCACTACAGGGATAGGGAACACTGAAGCTTTCTTT. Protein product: CATTGIGNTEAFF.

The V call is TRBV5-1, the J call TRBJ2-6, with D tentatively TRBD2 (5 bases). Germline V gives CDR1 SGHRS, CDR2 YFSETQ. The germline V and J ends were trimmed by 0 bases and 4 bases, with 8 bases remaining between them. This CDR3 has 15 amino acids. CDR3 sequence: CASSLEGSGANVLTF. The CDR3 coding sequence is TGCGCCAGCAGCTTGGAAGGGAGCGGGGCCAACGTCCTGACTTTC.

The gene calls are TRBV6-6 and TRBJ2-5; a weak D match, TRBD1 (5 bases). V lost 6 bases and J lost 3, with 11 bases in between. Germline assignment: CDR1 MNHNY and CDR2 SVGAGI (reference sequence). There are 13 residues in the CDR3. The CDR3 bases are TGTGCCAGCAGCAATACAGGAAAAGAGACCCAGTACTTC. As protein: CASSNTGKETQYF.